These T cell receptor beta chains were read from a single sample in a study of T cell repertoires in cytomegalovirus infection. TCRdb reanalysed the reads using MiXCR and keeps one entry per CDR3 protein. The top ten clones hold more than 10% of a sample with 310,000 or so distinct CDR3 sequences, 25% of them seen once. No antigens are known for them. This sample comprised cultured PBMCs, obtained from culture after CMV antigen stimulation. These receptors originate from a human donor in good health (CMV status not recorded). Some clones in this sample may be carry-over from other donors' samples. Each CDR3 is given with its conserved first and last residue.

v_gene	j_gene	CDR3aa
TRBV11-1	TRBJ2-7	CASSLSQGAVREQYF
TRBV7-2	TRBJ2-5	CASSPGQGAEETQYF
TRBV7-9	TRBJ1-5	CASSPWTGALNQPQHF
TRBV5-4	TRBJ2-1	CASSLQEGYNEQFF
TRBV4-2	TRBJ2-1	CASSSPGTDYNEQFF
TRBV7-6	TRBJ2-3	CASSLIQDTTDTQYF
TRBV12-3/TRBV12-4	TRBJ1-1	CASSFFKRVRVNTEAFF
TRBV5-1	TRBJ2-1	CASSLARGFTEQFF
TRBV27	TRBJ1-2	CASSLDRDVRYGYTF
TRBV7-2	TRBJ1-1	CASIPAGGHTEAFF